The clone carrying this TCR beta chain was counted only a few times. The antigen remains undetermined. These data belong to a study of CD8 T cells in ankylosing spondylitis. Study observations and caveats: Reactive arthritis synovial fluid and blood previously showed some of these motif variants. According to the report, clones linked to the disease were significantly enriched in matched synovial fluid samples taken from ankylosing spondylitis patients. What seemed typical of ankylosing spondylitis blood was a TCR beta motif built from under 10 highly homologous variants.

Using its own MiXCR run on the 5' RACE reads, TCRdb lists one record per CDR3 protein. The repertoire consists of more than 200,000 distinct CDR3 sequences, with roughly 25% occurring once and the leading ten covering less than 0.75%. V lost 4 bases and J lost 4; bases outside the gene matches: 4. Germline CDR1 is MNHNS and CDR2 is SASEGT. The CDR3 loop spans 15 amino acids. Sequencing was done on a sample of blood, either unsorted or a sorted T cell fraction (not recorded which). The receptor comes from a male donor with ankylosing spondylitis or in good health (not recorded which). The V and J genes are TRBV6-1 and TRBJ2-1; 10 bases match TRBD2. CDR3 in amino acids: CASSVTSGAYNEQFF. In nucleotides, the CDR3 is TGTGCCAGCAGTGTTACTAGCGGGGCGTACAATGAGCAGTTCTTC.